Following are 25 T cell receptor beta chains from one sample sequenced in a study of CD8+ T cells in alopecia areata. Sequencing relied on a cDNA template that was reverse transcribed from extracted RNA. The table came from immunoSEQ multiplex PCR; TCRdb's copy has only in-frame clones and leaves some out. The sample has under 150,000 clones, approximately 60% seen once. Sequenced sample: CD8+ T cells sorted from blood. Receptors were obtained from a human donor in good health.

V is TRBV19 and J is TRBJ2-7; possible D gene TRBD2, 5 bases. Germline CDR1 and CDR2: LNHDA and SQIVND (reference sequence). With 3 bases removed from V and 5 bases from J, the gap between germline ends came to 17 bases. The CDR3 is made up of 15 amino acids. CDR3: CASSMRAYQEDEQYF. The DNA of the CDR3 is TGTGCCAGTAGTATGAGAGCGTACCAGGAGGACGAGCAGTACTTC.

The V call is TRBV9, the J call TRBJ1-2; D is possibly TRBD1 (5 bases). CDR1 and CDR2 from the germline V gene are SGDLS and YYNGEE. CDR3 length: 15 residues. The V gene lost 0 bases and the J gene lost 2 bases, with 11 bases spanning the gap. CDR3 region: CASSVGGGGNYGYTF. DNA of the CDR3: TGTGCCAGCAGCGTAGGCGGGGGAGGAAACTATGGCTACACCTTC.

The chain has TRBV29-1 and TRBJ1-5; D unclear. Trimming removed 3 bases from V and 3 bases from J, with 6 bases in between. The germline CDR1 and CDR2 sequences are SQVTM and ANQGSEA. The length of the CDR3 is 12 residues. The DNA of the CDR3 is TGCAGCGTTGAGGGTCCCAATCAGCCCCAGCATTTT. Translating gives CSVEGPNQPQHF. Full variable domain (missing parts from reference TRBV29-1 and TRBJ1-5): SAVISQKPSRDICQRGTSLTIQCQVDSQVTMMFWYRQQPGQSLTLIATANQGSEATYESGFVIDKFPISRPNLTFSTLTVSNMSPEDSSIYLCSVEGPNQPQHFGDGTRLSIL.

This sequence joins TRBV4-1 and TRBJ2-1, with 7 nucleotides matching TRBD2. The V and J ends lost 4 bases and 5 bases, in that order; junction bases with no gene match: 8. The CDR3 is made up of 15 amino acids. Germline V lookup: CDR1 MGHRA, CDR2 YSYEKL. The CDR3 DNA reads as TGCGCCAGCAGCCGATATGGCGGGAGCCACAATGAGCAGTTCTTC. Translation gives CASSRYGGSHNEQFF.

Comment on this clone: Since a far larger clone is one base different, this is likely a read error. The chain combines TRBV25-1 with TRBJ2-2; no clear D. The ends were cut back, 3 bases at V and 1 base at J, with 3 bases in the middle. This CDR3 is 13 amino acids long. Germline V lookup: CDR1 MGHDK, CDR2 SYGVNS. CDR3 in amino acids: CASSDRNTGELFF. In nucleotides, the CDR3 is TGTGCCAGCAGTGACCGGAACACCGGGGAGCTGTTTTTT.

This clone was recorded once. The CDR3 loop is CASSAPGEGKNIQYF. CDR3 bases: TGTGCCAGCAGCGCCCCAGGGGAGGGCAAAAACATTCAGTACTTC. This chain links TRBV9 with TRBJ2-4, with a weak D call TRBD2 (7 bases). Trimming removed 3 bases at V and 3 bases at J, with 13 bases between. CDR3 length equals 15 residues. Per the germline V gene, CDR1 is SGDLS and CDR2 is YYNGEE.

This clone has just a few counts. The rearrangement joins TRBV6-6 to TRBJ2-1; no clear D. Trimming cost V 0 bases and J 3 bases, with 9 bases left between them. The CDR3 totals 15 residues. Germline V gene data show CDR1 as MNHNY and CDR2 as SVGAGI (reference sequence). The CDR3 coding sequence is TGTGCCAGCAGTTACTCGTTAGGGAACTACAATGAGCAGTTCTTC. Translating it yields CASSYSLGNYNEQFF.

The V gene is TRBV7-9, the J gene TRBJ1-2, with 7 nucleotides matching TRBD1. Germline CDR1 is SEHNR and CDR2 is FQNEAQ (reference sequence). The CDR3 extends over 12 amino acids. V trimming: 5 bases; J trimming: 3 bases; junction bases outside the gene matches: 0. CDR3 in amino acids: CASSDRDYGYTF. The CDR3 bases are TGTGCCAGCAGCGACAGGGACTATGGCTACACCTTC.

CDR3 sequence reads: CASSLALAERENTGELFF. In nucleotides, the CDR3 is TGTGCCAGCAGCTTGGCCCTCGCGGAGCGGGAGAACACCGGGGAGCTGTTTTTT. The V call is TRBV5-5, the J call TRBJ2-2; 7 nucleotides line up with TRBD2. V shed 0 bases and J 1 base; nucleotides not matched to a gene: 9. CDR1 is SGHKS, CDR2 YYEKEE, per germline (reference sequence). The CDR3 is 18 residues long.

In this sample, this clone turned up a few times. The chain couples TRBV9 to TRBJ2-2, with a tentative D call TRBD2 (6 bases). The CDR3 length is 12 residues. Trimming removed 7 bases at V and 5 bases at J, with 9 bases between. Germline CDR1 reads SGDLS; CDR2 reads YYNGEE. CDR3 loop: CASGGETGELFF. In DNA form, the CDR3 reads TGTGCCAGCGGAGGGGAAACCGGGGAGCTGTTTTTT.

The CDR3 nucleotides read TGTGCCAGTAGTTCACCCTCCGAGCAGTACTTC. Amino acid sequence: CASSSPSEQYF. V and J are TRBV19 and TRBJ2-7; D is ambiguous. Germline V gives CDR1 LNHDA, CDR2 SQIVND (reference sequence). V was cut by 5 bases and J by 6 bases, with 8 bases left in between. This CDR3 is built from 11 residues.

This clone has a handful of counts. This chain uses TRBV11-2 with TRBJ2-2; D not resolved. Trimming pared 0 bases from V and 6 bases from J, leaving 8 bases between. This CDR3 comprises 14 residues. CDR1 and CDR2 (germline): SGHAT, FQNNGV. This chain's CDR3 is CASSLDWRPGELFF. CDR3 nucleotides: TGTGCCAGCAGCTTAGATTGGCGTCCCGGGGAGCTGTTTTTT.

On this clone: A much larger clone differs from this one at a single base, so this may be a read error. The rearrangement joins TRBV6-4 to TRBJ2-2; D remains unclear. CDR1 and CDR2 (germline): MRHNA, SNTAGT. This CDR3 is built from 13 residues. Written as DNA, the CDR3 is TGTGCCGGCAGTGACTCCAGCACCGGGGAGCTGTTTTTT. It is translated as CAGSDSSTGELFF.

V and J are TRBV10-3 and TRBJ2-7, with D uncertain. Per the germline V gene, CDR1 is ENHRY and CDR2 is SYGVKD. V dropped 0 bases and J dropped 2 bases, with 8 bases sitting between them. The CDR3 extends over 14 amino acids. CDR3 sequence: CAISESGRTYEQYF. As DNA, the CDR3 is TGTGCCATCAGTGAGTCAGGCCGCACCTACGAGCAGTACTTC.

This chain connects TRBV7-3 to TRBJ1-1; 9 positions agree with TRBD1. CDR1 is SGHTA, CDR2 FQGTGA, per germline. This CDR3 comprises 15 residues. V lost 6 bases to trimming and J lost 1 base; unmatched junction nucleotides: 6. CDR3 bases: TGTGCCAGCAGTCACCCGGGACAGGGGAACACTGAAGCTTTCTTT. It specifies CASSHPGQGNTEAFF.

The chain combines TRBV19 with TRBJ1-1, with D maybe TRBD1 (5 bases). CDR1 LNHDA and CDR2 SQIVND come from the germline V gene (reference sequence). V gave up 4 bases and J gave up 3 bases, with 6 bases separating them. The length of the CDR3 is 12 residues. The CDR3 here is CASSTGHTEAFF. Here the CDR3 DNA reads TGTGCCAGTAGTACAGGGCACACTGAAGCTTTCTTT.

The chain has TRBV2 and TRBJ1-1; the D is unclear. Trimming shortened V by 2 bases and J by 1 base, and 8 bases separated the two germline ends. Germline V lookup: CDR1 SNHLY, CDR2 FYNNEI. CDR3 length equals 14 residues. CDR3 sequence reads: CASSEMGGNTEAFF. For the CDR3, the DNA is TGTGCCAGCAGTGAAATGGGAGGGAACACTGAAGCTTTCTTT. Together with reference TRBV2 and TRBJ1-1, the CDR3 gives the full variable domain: EPEVTQTPSHQVTQMGQEVILRCVPISNHLYFYWYRQILGQKVEFLVSFYNNEISEKSEIFDDQFSVERPDGSNFTLKIRSTKLEDSAMYFCASSEMGGNTEAFFGQGTRLTVV.

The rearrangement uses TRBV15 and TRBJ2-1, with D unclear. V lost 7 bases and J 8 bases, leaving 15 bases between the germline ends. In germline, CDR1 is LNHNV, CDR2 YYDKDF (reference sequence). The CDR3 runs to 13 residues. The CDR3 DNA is TGTGCCACCATACCGGTCGGCGGCGATGAGCAGTTCTTC. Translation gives CATIPVGGDEQFF.

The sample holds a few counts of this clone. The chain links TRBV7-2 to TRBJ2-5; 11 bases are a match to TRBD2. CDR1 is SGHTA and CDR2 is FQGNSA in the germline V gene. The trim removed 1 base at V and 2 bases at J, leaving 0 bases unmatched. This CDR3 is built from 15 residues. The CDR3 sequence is CASSLGLAGQETQYF. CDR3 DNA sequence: TGTGCCAGCAGCTTAGGACTAGCGGGACAAGAGACCCAGTACTTC.

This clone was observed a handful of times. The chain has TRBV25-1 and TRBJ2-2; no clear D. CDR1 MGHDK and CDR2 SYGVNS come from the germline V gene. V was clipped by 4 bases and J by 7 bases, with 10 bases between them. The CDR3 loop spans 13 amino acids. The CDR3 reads CASSGLVIGELFF. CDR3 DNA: TGTGCCAGCAGTGGTCTCGTAATCGGGGAGCTGTTTTTT.

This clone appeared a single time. CDR3 sequence (DNA): TGTGCCACTGAGCCTCCCCGACAAACCTCCAATGAGCAGTTCTTC. This translates into CATEPPRQTSNEQFF. The chain has TRBV2 and TRBJ2-1; D unresolved. Trimming left V 10 bases short and J 6 bases short, with 22 bases between. The V gene's germline CDR1 is SNHLY and CDR2 FYNNEI. The CDR3 has 15 amino acids.

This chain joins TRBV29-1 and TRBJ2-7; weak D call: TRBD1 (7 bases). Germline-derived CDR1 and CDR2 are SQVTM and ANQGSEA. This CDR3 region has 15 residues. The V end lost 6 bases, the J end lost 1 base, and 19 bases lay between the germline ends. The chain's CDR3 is CSVAAGQFLSYEQYF. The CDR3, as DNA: TGCAGCGTGGCGGCGGGACAGTTTTTGTCCTACGAGCAGTACTTC.

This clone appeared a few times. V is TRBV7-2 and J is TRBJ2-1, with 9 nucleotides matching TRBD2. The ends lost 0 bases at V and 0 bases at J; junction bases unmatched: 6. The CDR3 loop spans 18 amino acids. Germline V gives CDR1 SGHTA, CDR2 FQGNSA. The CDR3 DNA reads TGTGCCAGCAGCTTAGCGGTGACTAGCGGCCCCTCCTACAATGAGCAGTTCTTC. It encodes CASSLAVTSGPSYNEQFF.

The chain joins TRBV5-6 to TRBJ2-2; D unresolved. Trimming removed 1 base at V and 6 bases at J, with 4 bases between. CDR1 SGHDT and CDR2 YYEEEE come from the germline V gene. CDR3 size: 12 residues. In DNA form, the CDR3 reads TGTGCCAGCAGCTTGTTGTCCGGGGAGCTGTTTTTT. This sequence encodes CASSLLSGELFF.

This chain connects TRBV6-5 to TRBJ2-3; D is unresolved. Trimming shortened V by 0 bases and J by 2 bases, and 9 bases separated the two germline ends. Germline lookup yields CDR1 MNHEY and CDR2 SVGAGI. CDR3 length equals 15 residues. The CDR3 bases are TGTGCCAGCAGTTACTCGAGTCCAGACACAGATACGCAGTATTTT. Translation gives CASSYSSPDTDTQYF.